This is a list of T cell receptor beta chains from one sample in a study of blood T cell repertoires in COVID-19. Assay: immunoSEQ multiplex PCR; the TCRdb copy retains only in-frame clones and omits some. The sample lists 150,000 to 200,000 clones, around nine tenths occurring once. Input material: peripheral blood. These receptors all come from a man in his late teens or twenties with active or convalescent COVID-19. The CDR3 runs from the conserved cysteine through the conserved F or W. D genes are given only for firm matches.

>TRBV3-1/TRBV3-2|NA
CASSQQGGYTF
>TRBV11-2|NA
CASSFGGPDTQYF
>TRBV10-1|NA
CASSPLGELFF
>TRBV29-1|TRBD2
CSVGTSGNPDTQYF
>TRBV6-5|NA
CASSLAETGELFF
>TRBV5-6|TRBD1
CASSSPGGSGNTIYF
>TRBV18|NA
CASSPGQGLVNTEAFF
>TRBV3-1/TRBV3-2|TRBD1
CASSQVRGRFTGELFF
>TRBV6-6|TRBD2
CASTSSGSSYNEQFF
>TRBV7-2|NA
CASSLDRGDTQYF
>TRBV5-1|NA
CASSREGWTSGNTIYF
>TRBV7-9|NA
CASSLGKLIDTQYF
>TRBV19|NA
CASSISGANYGYTF
>TRBV19|NA
CASSRRGAGVYNEQFF
>TRBV10-3|TRBD1
CAISATGEDYEKLFF
>TRBV7-2|NA
CASSLRATVYGYTF
>TRBV5-5|TRBD1
CASSSRTGAYGYTF
>TRBV27|NA
CATRRDYGYTF
>TRBV7-3|NA
CASSPSGVETGELFF
>TRBV24-1|NA
CATSDARQGSTGELFF
>TRBV5-1|TRBD2
CASSYRTSGGPSYNEQFF
>TRBV27|TRBD2
CASSLVAGGSYEQYF
>TRBV7-9|NA
CASSLKDPRGGYTF
>TRBV16|NA
CASSHLNLGGVNTEAFF
>TRBV6-6|NA
CASSYAGETQYF
>TRBV7-9|TRBD1
CASSLYPTPDRVDQPQHF
>TRBV2|NA
CASSESAGLYYGYTF
>TRBV7-7|NA
CASSLLGGEQFF
>TRBV7-9|NA
CASSRGSGGAGQPQHF